Listed here are 31 T cell receptor beta chains from one sample, sequenced in a study of CD4 and CD8 cells across lung adenocarcinoma regions. TCRdb reprocessed the PCR reads via MiXCR and lists one record per CDR3 protein. The table shows approximately 12,000 distinct CDR3 sequences, with less than 60% occurring only once. Sequencing was performed on CD8+ T cells from the margin of a lung tumor. All receptors come from a female donor with lung adenocarcinoma. The CD4 and CD8 labels of this study may be unreliable.

This clonotype showed up many times. This chain connects TRBV27 to TRBJ1-6; TRBD1 matches at 11 bases. The ends lost 7 bases at V and 9 bases at J; junction bases unmatched: 5. The CDR3 sequence is 14 residues long. Germline V lookup: CDR1 MNHEY, CDR2 SMNVEV (reference sequence). The CDR3 nucleotides are TGTGCCAGCACCGATGGACAGGGGGCTTCACCCCTCCACTTT. The encoded protein is CASTDGQGASPLHF.

The V gene is TRBV12-3 or TRBV12-4, the J gene TRBJ1-2; D remains unclear. CDR3 length equals 13 residues. V lost 5 bases and J 8 bases, leaving 15 bases between the germline ends. In DNA form, the CDR3 reads TGTGCCAGCAGTCCCCGGGTTTTGGGAGGCTACACCTTC. It encodes CASSPRVLGGYTF.

This clonotype appeared a few times. The chain is built from TRBV7-2 and TRBJ2-5; 9 nucleotides line up with TRBD1. Germline V gene data show CDR1 as SGHTA and CDR2 as FQGNSA. V lost 5 bases to trimming and J lost 5 bases; unmatched junction nucleotides: 6. The CDR3 is made up of 14 amino acids. The CDR3 region is CASSLGTGRETQYF. The CDR3 nucleotides read TGTGCCAGCAGCCTCGGGACAGGGAGGGAGACCCAGTACTTC.

This clonotype was seen only a few times. The CDR3 here is CASSPGRGADTQYF. CDR3 sequence (DNA): TGTGCCAGCAGCCCAGGACGGGGGGCAGATACGCAGTATTTT. V and J are TRBV11-3 and TRBJ2-3, with 7 bases identical to TRBD2. J lost 4 bases, V lost 5 bases, and 6 bases had no gene match. CDR1 SGHNT and CDR2 YENEEA come from the germline V gene. CDR3 length equals 14 residues.

By proportion, this clonotype is medium-sized. The rearrangement links TRBV6-5 to TRBJ2-7; 7 nucleotides agree with TRBD2. V shed 9 bases, J shed 4 bases, and the junction held 15 bases outside the gene matches. CDR1 MNHEY and CDR2 SVGAGI come from the germline V gene. The CDR3 runs 15 residues. Here the CDR3 reads CASKVTGGIGYEQYF. DNA of the CDR3: TGTGCCAGTAAGGTGACGGGGGGAATCGGGTACGAGCAGTACTTC.

This clonotype has a handful of counts. The chain uses TRBV6-1 and TRBJ2-1, with 10 bases that match TRBD2. Germline CDR1 reads MNHNS; CDR2 reads SASEGT. CDR3 length equals 15 residues. The V segment lost 5 bases and the J segment 10 bases; nucleotides outside the gene matches: 11. The CDR3 coding sequence is TGTGCCAGCAGTCCCTTAGCGGGAGGCTCCAGCGAGCAGTTCTTC. It yields the protein CASSPLAGGSSEQFF.

The chain recombines TRBV10-3 with TRBJ2-7; a possible D gene is TRBD1 (6 bases). The CDR3 spans 15 residues. CDR1 is ENHRY and CDR2 is SYGVKD in the germline V gene. Trimming stripped 3 bases from V and 3 bases from J, with 15 bases between. Here the CDR3 reads CAISDIQGINYEQYF. CDR3 coding DNA: TGTGCCATCAGTGATATTCAGGGGATAAACTACGAGCAGTACTTC.

The rearrangement links TRBV7-6 to TRBJ2-5, with 8 bases lining up with TRBD2. The CDR3 spans 15 residues. After removal of 11 bases from V and 2 bases from J, the junction contained 13 bases not matched to a gene. Germline assignment: CDR1 SGHVS and CDR2 FNYEAQ. For the CDR3, the DNA is TGTGCCGGGAGCCGGGGGGGCGGTGAGCAAGAGACCCAGTACTTC. It translates to CAGSRGGGEQETQYF.

In its sample, this clonotype ranks as medium-sized. The V and J genes are TRBV11-1 and TRBJ2-1, with 12 bases aligning to TRBD2. The V gene end was trimmed by 5 bases and the J gene end by 5 bases; junction bases not matched to a gene: 1. CDR1 is SGHAT and CDR2 is FQDESV in the germline V gene (reference sequence). The CDR3 is 14 amino acids. The CDR3 reads CASSRLAGDNEQFF. Here the CDR3 DNA reads TGTGCCAGCAGCCGACTAGCGGGGGACAATGAGCAGTTCTTC.

This clonotype was seen only a few times. This chain connects TRBV6-1 to TRBJ2-1, with D perhaps matching TRBD1 or TRBD2 (6 bases each). V was shortened by 6 bases and J by 4 bases, with 10 bases between the two germline ends. The CDR3 is made up of 13 amino acids. Germline CDR1 MNHNS, CDR2 SASEGT. The CDR3 reads CASREGGYNEQFF. The CDR3 DNA is TGTGCCAGCAGGGAGGGGGGTTACAATGAGCAGTTCTTC.

The sample holds a few counts of this clonotype. Since no conserved phenylalanine or tryptophan closes the CDR3, a read error is the likely cause. Because the CDR3's place on the DNA is in doubt, the DNA is left out and the CDR3 is given as listed by TCRdb. The V gene is TRBV7-1, the J gene TRBJ2-1. TRBV7-1 is an ORF, with its function uncertain. The CDR3 is made up of 8 amino acids, end residues included. The chain's CDR3 is CAQQLIEN.

This clonotype was seen a handful of times. The CDR3 coding sequence is TGCGCCAGCAGGCGATCTCGTTATGGCTACACCTTC. Residues: CASRRSRYGYTF. The chain recombines TRBV10-1 with TRBJ1-2, with D unclear. Germline V gene data show CDR1 as WNHNN and CDR2 as SYGVQD (reference sequence). Trimming shortened V by 6 bases and J by 5 bases, and 10 bases separated the two germline ends. The CDR3 runs to 12 residues.

In regard to this clonotype: At one of its ends the junction is not consistent with the germline gene, which may arise from a read error. The genes are TRBV6-1 and TRBJ2-2, with 7 bases lining up with TRBD1. CDR1 MNHNS and CDR2 SASEGT come from the germline V gene. The CDR3 length is 14 residues. CDR3 residues: CASSSGQNTEEQFF. The CDR3 DNA follows: TGTGCCAGCAGCTCGGGACAGAACACAGAGGAGCAGTTTTTT.

This clonotype was seen a few times. This could be a read error, since a much larger clone is one nucleotide away. The chain links TRBV11-2 to TRBJ2-1; no reliable D call. Per germline, CDR1 SGHAT and CDR2 FQNNGV. The CDR3 runs 14 residues. Between the trimmed V and J ends, which lost 0 bases and 13 bases, there was a span of 16 bases. As DNA, the CDR3 is TGTGCCAGCAGCTTAGAGCTAGAAGAAGAGACCCAGTTCTTC. Translated: CASSLELEEETQFF.

The V call is TRBV4-1, the J call TRBJ2-2, with D possibly TRBD1 on 6 matching bases. Trimming cost V 1 base and J 4 bases, with 13 bases left between them. CDR3 size: 16 residues. In germline, CDR1 is MGHRA, CDR2 YSYEKL. The CDR3 spells CASSQVQGTITGELFF. CDR3 sequence (DNA): TGCGCCAGCAGCCAAGTGCAGGGGACCATCACCGGGGAGCTGTTTTTT.

This clonotype was detected only a few times. The chain employs TRBV9 and TRBJ2-5; 12 bases align to TRBD1. The CDR3 runs to 15 residues. From germline, CDR1 is SGDLS and CDR2 YYNGEE. The ends lost 3 bases at V and 5 bases at J; junction bases unmatched: 5. For the CDR3, the DNA is TGTGCCAGCAGCGGGGGACAGGGGGCGGGGGAGACCCAGTACTTC. Its protein is CASSGGQGAGETQYF.

This clonotype was detected ten times or more. This chain connects TRBV10-3 to TRBJ2-1; 8 bases are shared with TRBD1. The CDR3 covers 15 residues. The germline gives CDR1 ENHRY, CDR2 SYGVKD. Trimming at V came to 4 bases and at J to 7 bases, leaving 9 bases not matched to a gene. The CDR3 is CAISADRVPENEQFF. The CDR3 DNA sequence: TGTGCCATCAGTGCGGACAGGGTTCCTGAGAATGAGCAGTTCTTC.

This sequence joins TRBV7-2 and TRBJ1-2, with 8 bases fitting TRBD1. This CDR3 is 13 amino acids long. Germline V gene lookup returns CDR1 SGHTA and CDR2 FQGNSA. V lost 5 bases to trimming and J lost 4 bases; unmatched junction nucleotides: 3. The CDR3 nucleotides are TGTGCCAGCAGCCCGGACAGGGTCTATGGCTACACCTTC. Protein product: CASSPDRVYGYTF.

This clonotype was picked up many times. The chain has TRBV6-4 and TRBJ2-2, with TRBD2 matching over 9 bases. CDR1 is MRHNA, CDR2 SNTAGT, per germline. This CDR3 has 16 amino acids. The V gene end was trimmed by 6 bases and the J gene end by 0 bases; junction bases not matched to a gene: 5. DNA for the CDR3: TGTGCCAGCAGAATTAGCGGGGGTTCGAACACCGGGGAGCTGTTTTTT. Translation gives CASRISGGSNTGELFF.

This clonotype appeared a few times. The chain has TRBV6-1 and TRBJ2-1, with 10 bases fitting TRBD2. The CDR3 extends over 15 amino acids. V was clipped by 6 bases and J by 4 bases; unmatched bases: 6. CDR1 is MNHNS, CDR2 SASEGT, per germline. The CDR3 here is CASSPASGGYNEQFF. The CDR3 bases are TGTGCCAGCAGCCCGGCTAGCGGGGGTTACAATGAGCAGTTCTTC.

The chain carries TRBV12-3 or TRBV12-4 and TRBJ2-2; D not certain. There are 14 residues in the CDR3. The V gene lost 5 bases and the J gene lost 3 bases, with 10 bases spanning the gap. The CDR3 here is CASSPRVDTGELFF. As DNA, the CDR3 is TGTGCCAGCAGTCCTAGAGTCGACACCGGGGAGCTGTTTTTT.

In its sample, this clonotype was seen many times. The genes are TRBV12-3 or TRBV12-4 and TRBJ1-2, with D possibly TRBD1 on 5 matching bases. V lost 5 bases and J 7 bases, leaving 8 bases between the germline ends. The CDR3 runs 11 residues. CDR3 loop: CASSGQGGYTF. CDR3 coding DNA: TGTGCCAGCAGTGGACAAGGTGGCTACACCTTC.

A note on this clonotype: It is likely a read error, because the conserved phenylalanine at the end of the CDR3 is missing. No DNA is shown, since the ends of the CDR3 on it are uncertain; the CDR3 is the one TCRdb lists. The J gene is TRBJ2-1, the V gene TRBV14; the listed D gene, TRBD1, was not tested against the DNA. Termini included, the CDR3 measures 15 amino acids. Germline values: CDR1 SGHDN, CDR2 FVKESK. The CDR3 protein is CACSPQGRVGVKRYS.

Concerning this clonotype itself: The junction departs from germline at one end; a sequencing error may be responsible. This CDR3 reads CASRFSGTNGRELFF. The CDR3 DNA sequence: TGTGCCAGCAGATTCTCCGGGACGAACGGCAGGGAGCTGTTTTTC. This chain uses TRBV6-5 with TRBJ2-1, with D perhaps TRBD1 or TRBD2 (5 bases each). Germline V lookup: CDR1 MNHEY, CDR2 SVGAGI. The CDR3 covers 15 residues.

This clonotype was counted between two and nine times. The chain carries TRBV27 and TRBJ2-1; the D is unclear. CDR1 is MNHEY and CDR2 is SMNVEV in the germline V gene (reference sequence). The V gene lost 6 bases and the J gene lost 0 bases, with 12 bases spanning the gap. The CDR3 is 15 amino acids. The CDR3 here is CASSFELNSYNEQFF. In DNA, the CDR3 is TGTGCCAGCAGCTTCGAGTTAAACTCCTACAATGAGCAGTTCTTC.

This chain joins TRBV3-1 and TRBJ2-1; unclear D gene. CDR3 length equals 14 residues. Trimming shortened V by 1 base and J by 9 bases, and 13 bases separated the two germline ends. Germline V gene sequence: CDR1 LGHDT, CDR2 YNNKEL (reference sequence). The CDR3 spells CASSQGILKGEQFF. The CDR3 bases are TGTGCCAGCAGCCAAGGGATCCTTAAGGGTGAGCAGTTCTTC.

This clonotype ranks as medium-sized. CDR3 residues: CASTGGTGVTGELFF. The CDR3 DNA reads as TGTGCCAGCACCGGGGGGACAGGGGTCACCGGGGAGCTGTTTTTT. The chain joins TRBV6-1 to TRBJ2-2; 10 bases match TRBD1. Germline CDR1 is MNHNS and CDR2 is SASEGT. The V segment lost 7 bases and the J segment 4 bases; nucleotides outside the gene matches: 6. CDR3 length: 15 amino acids.

The CDR3 here is CASSLGQNNEQFF. The CDR3 DNA sequence: TGTGCCAGCAGCTTAGGACAAAACAATGAGCAGTTCTTC. The chain is built from TRBV7-2 and TRBJ2-1, with D unresolved. The V end lost 1 base, the J end lost 5 bases, and 6 bases lay between the germline ends. Germline V gene sequence: CDR1 SGHTA, CDR2 FQGNSA. The CDR3 totals 13 residues.

The chain carries TRBV4-1 and TRBJ2-3, with D perhaps TRBD1 (6 bases). The germline CDR1 and CDR2 sequences are MGHRA and YSYEKL. Trimming left V 0 bases short and J 1 base short, with 8 bases between. This CDR3 has 15 residues. The CDR3 here is CASSQEGGRTDTQYF. In DNA form, the CDR3 reads TGCGCCAGCAGCCAAGAAGGGGGTCGCACAGATACGCAGTATTTT.

V usage is TRBV14 and J usage is TRBJ2-7; no clear D gene. Deletions cut 4 bases from V and 6 bases from J, with 13 bases between. The CDR3 sequence is 13 residues long. Germline CDR1 and CDR2: SGHDN and FVKESK. CDR3 region: CASSPVPVGEQYF. CDR3 DNA sequence: TGTGCCAGCAGCCCCGTCCCCGTGGGCGAGCAGTACTTC.

Only a few counts were recorded for this clonotype. The genes are TRBV6-1 and TRBJ1-6; tentative D call: TRBD1 (6 bases). Germline values: CDR1 MNHNS, CDR2 SASEGT. V was pared by 1 base and J by 7 bases, with 17 bases between. The CDR3 extends over 17 amino acids. In DNA form, the CDR3 reads TGTGCCAGCAGTGAAGGGGCCAGGGGCGCAGGGAATTCACCCCTCCACTTT. Its protein product is CASSEGARGAGNSPLHF.